Included here is one T cell receptor (beta chain) sequence, with context. This clone was counted a single time. It has no known antigen specificity. No much larger clonotype is one base removed from it; base qualities were not supplied. Collaborating institutions collected whole blood in K2EDTA tubes following their own protocols. For TCRbeta analysis, collaborators shipped samples in one of three forms: frozen whole blood, isolated PBMCs, or DNA extracted from either of those sample types. As encoded in the germline V gene (reference sequence), CDR1 is SSHAT while CDR2 is FNYEAQ. The CDR3 has 13 amino acids, counting the end cysteine and phenylalanine. Of the read, only the CDR3 DNA is kept; its 39 bases are in frame from base 1. V is cut by 0 bases and J by 8 bases, and the space between the germline ends is 7 bases. The data stem from a study of blood T cell repertoires in COVID-19 (TCRdb year 2020). About the full investigation: Samples covering the acute and convalescent phases of COVID-19 were provided by collaborators in the United States, Italy and Spain. The prospective study material was composed of cDNA or gDNA derived from T cells, B-cell-depleted T cells, or PBMCs. Deeply sampled blood TCRbeta repertoires from subjects exposed to, actively infected with, or recovered from COVID-19 were included in the dataset. The repertoires were made available in a free public database intended to serve as a resource for research on the immune response to SARS-CoV-2. The samples were drawn from two sources: the first 160 participants of the ongoing ImmuneRACE study, and fewer than 1,500 subjects contributed by 6 global collaborators. A de-identified subject ID, COVID-19 status, age in years and sex were almost always included in the sample metadata. HLA class I and class II types, where available, came from metadata supplied by the sample provider rather than from assay-based typing. Overall study results and their limits: The amount of clinical and demographic metadata varied by source and participant and was provided uncurated.

TCRbeta CDR3 regions were amplified from genomic DNA by means of the immunoSEQ Assay, a bias-controlled multiplex PCR. On the authors' methods: Within the assay, amplification of reference gene primers was used to estimate how many nucleated cells each sample contained. Sequence reads were collapsed and filtered to measure the absolute abundance of every unique TCRbeta CDR3 rearrangement. For each sample, productive Simpson clonality was calculated as the square root of Simpson's diversity index across productive rearrangements. Not all clones reach the TCRdb copy of this immuneACCESS table, which keeps in-frame sequences only. Checked studies attribute under half of the gap to unresolved V genes and leave the rest unexplained. V, J and clone size are taken as reported in that table, and D and trimming were inferred from the DNA itself. This sample holds 12,000 to 15,000 clones; around nine tenths were observed only once. The ten most abundant clones make up about 33% of the sample.

Source material: peripheral blood. The rearrangement combines TRBV7-7 with TRBJ1-4, with no reliable assignment of the D segment. This clonotype was obtained from a human donor in a cohort sampled during active COVID-19. The CDR3 region has the sequence CASSLAQREKLFF. The DNA sequence is given as TGTGCCAGCAGCTTAGCGCAGAGGGAAAAACTGTTTTTT.